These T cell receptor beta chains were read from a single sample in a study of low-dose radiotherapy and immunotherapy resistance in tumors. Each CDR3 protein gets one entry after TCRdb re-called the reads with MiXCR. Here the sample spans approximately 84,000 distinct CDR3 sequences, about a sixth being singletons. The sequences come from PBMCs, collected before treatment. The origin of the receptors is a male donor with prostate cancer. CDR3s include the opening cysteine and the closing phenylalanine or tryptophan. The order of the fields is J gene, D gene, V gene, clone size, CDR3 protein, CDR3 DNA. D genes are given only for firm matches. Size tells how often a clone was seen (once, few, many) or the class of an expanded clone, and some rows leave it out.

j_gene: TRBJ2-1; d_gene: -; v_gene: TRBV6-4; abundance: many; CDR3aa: CASSDEHPNEQFF; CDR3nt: TGTGCCAGCAGTGACGAACATCCTAATGAGCAGTTCTTC
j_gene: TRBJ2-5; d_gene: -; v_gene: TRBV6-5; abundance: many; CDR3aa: CASSSGPDRTQYF; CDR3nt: TGTGCCAGCAGTTCGGGGCCTGATAGGACCCAGTACTTC
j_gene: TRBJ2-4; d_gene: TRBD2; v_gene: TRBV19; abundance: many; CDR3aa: CASSSRPGLAGDKNIQYF; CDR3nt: TGTGCCAGTAGTTCACGTCCGGGACTAGCGGGGGATAAAAACATTCAGTACTTC
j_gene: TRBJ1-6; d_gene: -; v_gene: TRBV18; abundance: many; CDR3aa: CASSPRDGLNSYNSPLHF; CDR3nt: TGTGCCAGCTCACCCAGGGACGGACTGAACTCCTATAATTCACCCCTCCACTTT
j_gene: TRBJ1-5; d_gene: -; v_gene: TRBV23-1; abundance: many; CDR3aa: CASAGLRGQPQHF; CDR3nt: TGCGCCAGCGCGGGTTTAAGGGGTCAGCCCCAGCATTTT
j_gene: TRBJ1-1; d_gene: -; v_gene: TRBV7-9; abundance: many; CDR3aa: CASSLLWDAGAKDTEAFF; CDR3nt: TGTGCCAGCAGCTTACTCTGGGATGCAGGGGCAAAGGACACTGAAGCTTTCTTT
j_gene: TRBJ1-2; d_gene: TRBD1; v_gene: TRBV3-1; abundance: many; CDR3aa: CASSPQGQSNYGYTF; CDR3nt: TGTGCCAGCAGCCCGCAGGGACAGTCAAACTATGGCTACACCTTC
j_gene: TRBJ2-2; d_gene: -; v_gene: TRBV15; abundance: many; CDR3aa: CATSRAVVSETGELFF; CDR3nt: TGTGCCACCAGCAGAGCGGTGGTTTCAGAGACCGGGGAGCTGTTTTTT
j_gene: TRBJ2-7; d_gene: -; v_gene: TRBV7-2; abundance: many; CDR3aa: CASSSPGRGHSYEQYF; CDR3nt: TGTGCCAGCAGTTCCCCGGGACGGGGACACTCCTACGAGCAGTACTTC
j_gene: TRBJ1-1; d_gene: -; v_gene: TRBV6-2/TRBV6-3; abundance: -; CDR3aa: CASSYVLGNTEAFF; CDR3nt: TGTGCCAGCAGTTACGTCTTGGGGAACACTGAAGCTTTCTTT
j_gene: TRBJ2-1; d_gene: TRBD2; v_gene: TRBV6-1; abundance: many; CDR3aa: CASSYPGTRAYNEQFF; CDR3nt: TGTGCCAGCAGCTACCCCGGGACTAGGGCCTACAATGAGCAGTTCTTC
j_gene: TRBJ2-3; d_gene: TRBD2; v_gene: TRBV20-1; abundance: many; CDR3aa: CSARTSADTDTQYF; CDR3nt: TGCAGTGCTAGAACTAGCGCTGATACAGATACGCAGTATTTT
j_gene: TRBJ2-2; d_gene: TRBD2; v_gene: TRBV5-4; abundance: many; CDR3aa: CASSPWGSGGTGELFF; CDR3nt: TGTGCCAGCAGCCCCTGGGGTAGCGGGGGCACCGGGGAGCTGTTTTTT
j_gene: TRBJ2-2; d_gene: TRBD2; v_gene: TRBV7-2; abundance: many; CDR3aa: CASSRASGGFGELFF; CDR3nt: TGTGCCAGCAGTAGGGCTAGCGGGGGGTTCGGGGAGCTGTTTTTT
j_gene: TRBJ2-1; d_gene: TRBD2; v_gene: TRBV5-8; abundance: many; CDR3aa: CASSSDGGGVGRRFF; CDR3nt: TGTGCCAGCAGCTCGGATGGGGGGGGAGTGGGACGAAGGTTCTTC
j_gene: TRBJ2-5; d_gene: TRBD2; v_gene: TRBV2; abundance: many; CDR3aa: CASSELAGVTQETQYF; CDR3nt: TGTGCCAGCAGTGAACTAGCGGGGGTCACCCAAGAGACCCAGTACTTC
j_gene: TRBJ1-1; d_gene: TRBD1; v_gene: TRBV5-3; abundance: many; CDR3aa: CASSLVTGGANTEAFF; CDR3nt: TGTGCCAGCAGCTTGGTTACAGGGGGCGCGAACACTGAAGCTTTCTTT
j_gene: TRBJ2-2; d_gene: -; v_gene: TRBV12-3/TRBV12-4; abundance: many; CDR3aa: CASIGVLNTGELFF; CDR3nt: TGTGCCAGCATAGGGGTTCTCAACACCGGGGAGCTGTTTTTT
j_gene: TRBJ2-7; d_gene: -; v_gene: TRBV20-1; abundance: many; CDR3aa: CSARLSDNSYEQYF; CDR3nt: TGCAGTGCCCGACTCTCAGATAACTCCTACGAGCAGTACTTC
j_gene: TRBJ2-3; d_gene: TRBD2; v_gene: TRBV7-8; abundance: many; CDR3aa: CASSLEGGGPTDTQYF; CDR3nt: TGTGCCAGCAGCTTAGAGGGCGGGGGTCCGACAGATACGCAGTATTTT
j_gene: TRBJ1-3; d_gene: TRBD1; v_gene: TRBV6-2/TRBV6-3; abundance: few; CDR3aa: CASSGQVSAGNTIYF; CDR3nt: TGTGCCAGCAGTGGACAGGTCTCCGCTGGAAACACCATATATTTT
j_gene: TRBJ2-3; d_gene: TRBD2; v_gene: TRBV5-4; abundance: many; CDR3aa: CASTKGGVAGRSHTQYF; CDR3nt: TGTGCCAGCACCAAGGGTGGAGTAGCGGGGCGATCCCATACGCAGTATTTT
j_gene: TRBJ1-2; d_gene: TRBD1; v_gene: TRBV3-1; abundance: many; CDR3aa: CASSQASQGVYGYTF; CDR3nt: TGTGCCAGCAGCCAAGCATCACAGGGGGTCTATGGCTACACCTTC
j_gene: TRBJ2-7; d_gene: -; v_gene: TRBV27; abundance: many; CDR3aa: CASSLGAGSSYEQYF; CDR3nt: TGTGCCAGCAGTTTAGGGGCCGGTAGCTCCTACGAGCAGTACTTC
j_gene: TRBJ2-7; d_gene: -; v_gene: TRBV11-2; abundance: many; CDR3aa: CASSLTSGTTYEQYF; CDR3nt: TGTGCCAGCAGCTTAACCTCCGGGACAACCTACGAGCAGTACTTC
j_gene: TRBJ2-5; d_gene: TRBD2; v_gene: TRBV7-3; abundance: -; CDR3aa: CASSFGTSGGETQYF; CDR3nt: TGTGCCAGCAGCTTCGGGACTAGCGGGGGAGAGACCCAGTACTTC
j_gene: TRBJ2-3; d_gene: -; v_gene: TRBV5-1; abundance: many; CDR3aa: CASSLITGTYTDTQYF; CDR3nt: TGCGCCAGCAGCTTGATAACCGGGACCTACACAGATACGCAGTATTTT
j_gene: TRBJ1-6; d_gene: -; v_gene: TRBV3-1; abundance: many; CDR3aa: CASSLDTGGSPLHF; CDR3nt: TGTGCCAGCAGCCTAGATACGGGGGGCTCACCCCTCCACTTT
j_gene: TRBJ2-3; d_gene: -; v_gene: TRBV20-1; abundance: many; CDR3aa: CSARKGGADTQYF; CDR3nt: TGCAGTGCTAGGAAGGGGGGCGCAGATACGCAGTATTTT
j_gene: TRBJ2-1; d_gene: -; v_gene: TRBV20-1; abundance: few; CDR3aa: CSARDPVGGSYNEQFF; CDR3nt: TGCAGTGCTAGAGACCCGGTCGGGGGCTCCTACAATGAGCAGTTCTTC
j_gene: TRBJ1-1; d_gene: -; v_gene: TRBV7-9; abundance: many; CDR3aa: CASSLSNRWSSLEAFF; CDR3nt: TGTGCCAGCAGCTTGTCCAATCGTTGGAGTTCGCTGGAAGCTTTCTTT
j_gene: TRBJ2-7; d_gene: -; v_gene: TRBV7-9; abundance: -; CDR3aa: CASSLGAAHYEQYF; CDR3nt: TGTGCCAGCAGCTTAGGGGCCGCACACTACGAGCAGTACTTC
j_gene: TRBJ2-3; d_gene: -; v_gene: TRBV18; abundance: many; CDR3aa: CASSPFHRGAQYF; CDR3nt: TGTGCCAGCTCACCGTTCCACCGCGGCGCGCAGTATTTT
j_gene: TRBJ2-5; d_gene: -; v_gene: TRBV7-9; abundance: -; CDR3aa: CASSLAETQYF; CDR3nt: TGTGCCAGCAGCTTAGCCGAGACCCAGTACTTC
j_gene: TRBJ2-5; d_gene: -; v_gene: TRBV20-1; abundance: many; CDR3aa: CSARAPDQRETQYF; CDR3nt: TGCAGTGCTAGAGCCCCGGACCAGCGGGAGACCCAGTACTTC
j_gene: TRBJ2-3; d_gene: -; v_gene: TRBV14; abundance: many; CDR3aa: CASSRRDIHTDTQYF; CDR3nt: TGTGCCAGCAGCCGACGGGACATCCACACAGATACGCAGTATTTT
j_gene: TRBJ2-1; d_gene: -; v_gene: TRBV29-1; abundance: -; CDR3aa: CSVSVSSYNEQFF; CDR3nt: TGCAGCGTGTCTGTTAGCTCCTACAATGAGCAGTTCTTC
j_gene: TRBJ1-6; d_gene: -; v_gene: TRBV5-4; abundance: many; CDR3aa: CASSPSGGSYNSPLHF; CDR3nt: TGTGCCAGCAGCCCGTCTGGGGGTTCCTATAATTCACCCCTCCACTTT
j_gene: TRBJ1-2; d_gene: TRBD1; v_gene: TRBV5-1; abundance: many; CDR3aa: CASSLGHRQGPGGYTF; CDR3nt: TGCGCCAGCAGCTTGGGGCACCGACAGGGTCCGGGCGGCTACACCTTC
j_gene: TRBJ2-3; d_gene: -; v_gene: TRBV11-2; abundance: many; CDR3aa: CASSRVIDTQYF; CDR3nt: TGTGCCAGCAGCCGAGTAATAGATACGCAGTATTTT